This TCR beta chain was documented in a study of T cell repertoires in cytomegalovirus infection. Study-level background: The public TCR beta signatures pointed to both CMV infection and matching HLA type. Findings and limits, study-wide: Predominance within the ex vivo response was attributable to HLA-C-restricted CMV-specific TCR beta clonotypes. Carriers of CMV plus the relevant HLA were identified by cumulative public TCR beta family frequency.

Looked up from germline, CDR1 is MGHDK and CDR2 is SYGVNS. The CDR3 sequence is 11 residues long. TCRdb independently ran MiXCR on the reads; one entry per CDR3 protein. The sample has around 250,000 distinct CDR3 sequences, about 17% seen once. On this clonotype itself: Its antigen is not identified. One end of the junction is discordant with germline, which a read error may explain.

The V call is TRBV25-1, the J call TRBJ2-5; no reliable D call. Sequencing used CD8+ T cells from PBMCs. The clonotype comes from a human donor in good health (CMV status not recorded). Some clones in this sample may be carry-over from other donors' samples. CDR3 amino acids: CASSDPPVTLF. The CDR3 coding sequence is TGTGCCAGCAGTGACCCTCCCGTTACCCTCTTC.